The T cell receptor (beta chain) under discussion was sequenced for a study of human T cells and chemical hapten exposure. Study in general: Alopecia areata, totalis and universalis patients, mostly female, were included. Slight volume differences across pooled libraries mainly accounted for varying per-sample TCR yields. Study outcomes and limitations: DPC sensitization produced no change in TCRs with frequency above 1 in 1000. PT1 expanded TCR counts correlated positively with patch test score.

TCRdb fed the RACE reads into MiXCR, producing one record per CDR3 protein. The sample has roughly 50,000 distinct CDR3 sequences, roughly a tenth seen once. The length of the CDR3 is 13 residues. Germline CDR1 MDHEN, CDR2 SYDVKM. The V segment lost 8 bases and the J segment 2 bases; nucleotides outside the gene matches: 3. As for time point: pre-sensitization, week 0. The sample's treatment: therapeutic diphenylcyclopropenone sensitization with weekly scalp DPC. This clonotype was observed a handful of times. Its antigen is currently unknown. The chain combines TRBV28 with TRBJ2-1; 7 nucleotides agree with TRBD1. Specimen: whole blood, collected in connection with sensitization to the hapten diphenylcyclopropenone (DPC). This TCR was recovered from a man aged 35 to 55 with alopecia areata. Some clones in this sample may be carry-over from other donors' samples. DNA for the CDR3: TGTGCCAGCTGGGGACAGCCCTACAATGAGCAGTTCTTC. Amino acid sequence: CASWGQPYNEQFF. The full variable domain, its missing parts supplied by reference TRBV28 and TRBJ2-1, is DVKVTQSSRYLVKRTGEKVFLECVQDMDHENMFWYRQDPGLGLRLIYFSYDVKMKEKGDIPEGYSVSREKKERFSLILESASTNQTSMYLCASWGQPYNEQFFGPGTRLTVL.